Each of the 4 T cell receptor beta chains below was sequenced from the same sample in a study of vaccination and CD4 T cells after COVID-19. The Oncomine TCR Beta short-read assay generated sequence data from the DNA of cultured CD4+ T cells. TCRdb reanalysed the PCR reads using MiXCR and keeps one entry per CDR3 protein. This sample has fewer than 25,000 distinct CDR3 sequences, with roughly 30% found just once. Their antigen targets remain unknown. This sample's time point: late sampling 161 to 241 days after vaccination in a few convalescent patients. Treatment of the sample: roughly nine-day PBMC culture with coronavirus spike peptide pools or control peptides (ViraFEST assay). This sample comprised CD4+ T cells from blood, cultured in vitro, obtained about 7 months after SARS-CoV-2 vaccination. Every receptor here comes from a human donor who had recovered from COVID-19.

The V gene is TRBV7-3, the J gene TRBJ2-6; a possible D gene is TRBD1 (5 bases). The germline V gene encodes CDR1 SGHTA and CDR2 FQGTGA. The V end lost 5 bases, the J end lost 0 bases, and 8 bases lay between the germline ends. The CDR3 totals 15 residues. In nucleotides, the CDR3 is TGTGCCAGCAGCCCAACAGGCTCTGGGGCCAACGTCCTGACTTTC. Protein product: CASSPTGSGANVLTF.

This clonotype was counted a few times. The V and J genes are TRBV20-1 and TRBJ2-1, with 8 positions matching TRBD2. The germline gives CDR1 DFQATT, CDR2 SNEGSKA (reference sequence). This CDR3 comprises 15 residues. Trimming at V came to 2 bases and at J to 1 base, leaving 4 bases not matched to a gene. Written as DNA, the CDR3 is TGCAGTGCTAGAACGGGAGGGATGTCCTACAATGAGCAGTTCTTC. As protein: CSARTGGMSYNEQFF.

The rearrangement uses TRBV2 and TRBJ1-2; no firm D call. The CDR3 spans 12 residues. Trimming left V 8 bases short and J 4 bases short, with 11 bases between. The germline V gene has CDR1 SNHLY and CDR2 FYNNEI. The chain's CDR3 is CASRPQSYGYTF. The CDR3 DNA is TGTGCCAGCCGTCCTCAAAGCTATGGCTACACCTTC. The full variable domain, in which reference TRBV2 and TRBJ1-2 provide the parts outside the CDR3, is EPEVTQTPSHQVTQMGQEVILRCVPISNHLYFYWYRQILGQKVEFLVSFYNNEISEKSEIFDDQFSVERPDGSNFTLKIRSTKLEDSAMYFCASRPQSYGYTFGSGTRLTVV.

A few counts support this clonotype. The chain couples TRBV20-1 to TRBJ2-1, with D maybe TRBD2 (7 bases). This CDR3 is built from 16 residues. Germline assignment: CDR1 DFQATT and CDR2 SNEGSKA (reference sequence). V shed 3 bases and J shed 5 bases, with 20 bases lying between them. CDR3 sequence reads: CSARRGGRRFNNEQFF. CDR3 bases: TGCAGTGCTAGGAGGGGGGGCAGGAGATTCAACAATGAGCAGTTCTTC.